This T cell receptor (beta chain) was captured by sequencing in a study of blood T cell repertoires in COVID-19. The wider study: Collection of acute and convalescent COVID-19 samples took place in the United States, Italy and Spain. Nucleic acid was either cDNA or gDNA, and it came from T cells, B-cell-depleted T cells, or PBMCs.

Per the original methods: The assay estimated nucleated cells by amplifying reference gene primers. Produced via immunoSEQ multiplex PCR; TCRdb's table is partial and in-frame only. V and J calls and clone size are copied from that table; D and trimming were computed from the DNA. In the table there are about 300,000 clones, roughly 83% of which are singletons. Input material: peripheral blood. This receptor was identified in a woman aged 50 to 60 with acute or convalescent COVID-19.

CDR3 in amino acids: CASSPSSGWNEQYF. CDR3 nucleotides: TGTGCCAGCAGTCCCTCGTCCGGGTGGAACGAGCAGTACTTC. This chain joins TRBV3-1 (or the pseudogene TRBV3-2) and TRBJ2-7; no reliable D call. Trimming took off 6 bases at V and 5 bases at J, with 17 bases between the two ends. The CDR3 covers 14 residues. From germline, CDR1 is LGHDT and CDR2 YNNKEL (reference sequence).